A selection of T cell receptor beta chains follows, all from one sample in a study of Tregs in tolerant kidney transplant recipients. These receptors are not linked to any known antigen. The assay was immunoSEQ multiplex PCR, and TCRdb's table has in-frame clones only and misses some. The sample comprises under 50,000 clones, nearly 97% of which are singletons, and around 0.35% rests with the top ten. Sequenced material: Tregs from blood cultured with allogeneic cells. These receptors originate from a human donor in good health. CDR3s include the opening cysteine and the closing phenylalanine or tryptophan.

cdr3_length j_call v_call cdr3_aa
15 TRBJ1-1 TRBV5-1 CASSLRTLSETEAFF
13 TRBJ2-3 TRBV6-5 CASSPTSSVTQYF
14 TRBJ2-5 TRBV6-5 CASSINRESETQYF
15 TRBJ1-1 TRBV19 CASSSYDTGPTEAFF
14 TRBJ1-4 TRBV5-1 CASSATALNEKLFF
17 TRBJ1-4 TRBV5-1 CASSYEGRGFTNEKLFF
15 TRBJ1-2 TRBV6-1 CASRPSRTENYGYTF
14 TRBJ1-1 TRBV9 CASSVQSLDTEAFF
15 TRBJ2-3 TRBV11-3 CASSPGQGPPDTQYF
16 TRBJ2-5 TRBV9 CASSVAPLVSQETQYF
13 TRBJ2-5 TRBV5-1 CASSLAGGETQYF
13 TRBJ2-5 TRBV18 CASSDSAQETQYF
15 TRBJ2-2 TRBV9 CASSPRGRDPGELFF
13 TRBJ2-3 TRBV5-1 CASSLGSSDTQYF
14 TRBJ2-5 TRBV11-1 CASSLDGGRETQYF
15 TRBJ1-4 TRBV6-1 CARGGQGALNEKLFF
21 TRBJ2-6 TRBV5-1 CASSLEPNAGQPSSGANVLTF
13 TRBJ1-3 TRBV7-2 CASSLTGTGVGYF
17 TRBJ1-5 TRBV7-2 CASSSIKGVRSNQPQHF
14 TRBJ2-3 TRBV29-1 CSTDRGQGTDTQYF
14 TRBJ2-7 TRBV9 CASSVGQFDYEQYF
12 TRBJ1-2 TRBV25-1 CASRRDFYGYTF
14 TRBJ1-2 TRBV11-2 CASSYRQGGYGYTF
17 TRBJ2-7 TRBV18 CASSLMEPGLNPYEQYF
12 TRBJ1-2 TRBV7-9 CATAFRGGDYTF
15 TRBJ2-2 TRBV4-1 CASSLRLGEGGELFF
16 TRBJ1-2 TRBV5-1 CASSSDLWRRDYGYTF
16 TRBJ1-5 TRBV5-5 CASSGQGAMSNQPQHF
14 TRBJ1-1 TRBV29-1 CSAGTVLMNTEAFF
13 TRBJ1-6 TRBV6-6 CASSYGIESPLHF
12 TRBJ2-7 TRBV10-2 CASRDPGYEQYF
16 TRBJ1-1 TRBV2 CASSVGGIMGNTEAFF
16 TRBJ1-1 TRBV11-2 CASSLYRDRTASEAFF
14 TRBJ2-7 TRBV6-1 CASILSGQPYEQYF
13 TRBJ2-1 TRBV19 CASSISSVDEQFF